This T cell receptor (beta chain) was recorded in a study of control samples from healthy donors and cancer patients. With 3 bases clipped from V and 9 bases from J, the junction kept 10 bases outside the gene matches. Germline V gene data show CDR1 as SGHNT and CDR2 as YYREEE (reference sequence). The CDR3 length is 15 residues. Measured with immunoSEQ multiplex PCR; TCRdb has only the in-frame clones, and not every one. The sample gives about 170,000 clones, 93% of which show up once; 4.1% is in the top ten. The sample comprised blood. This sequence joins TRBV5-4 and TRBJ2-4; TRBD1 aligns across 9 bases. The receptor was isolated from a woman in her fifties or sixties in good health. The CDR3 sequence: CASSSRDREVSIQYF. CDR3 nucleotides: TGTGCCAGCAGCTCCAGGGACAGGGAAGTTAGCATTCAGTACTTC.